These 32 T cell receptor beta chains share one sample of origin, sequenced in a study of blood T cell repertoires in COVID-19. Repertoires were generated with immunoSEQ multiplex PCR, while TCRdb's copy carries only in-frame clones and drops some. The repertoire holds more than 85,000 clones, with 81% as singletons. Sequencing was performed on peripheral blood. The receptors originated from a woman in her seventies with acute or convalescent COVID-19.

The V and J genes are TRBV10-3 and TRBJ2-5; 8 bases are a match to TRBD1. CDR1 is ENHRY, CDR2 SYGVKD, per germline. The V and J ends lost 2 bases and 4 bases, in that order; junction bases with no gene match: 9. The CDR3 sequence is 16 residues long. CDR3 coding DNA: TGTGCCATCAGTGAGCTCCCCGGACAGGGTGGAGAGACCCAGTACTTC. Its translation: CAISELPGQGGETQYF.

This rearrangement joins TRBV10-2 to TRBJ1-6; D call uncertain. This CDR3 has 15 residues. V shed 7 bases and J shed 7 bases, with 17 bases lying between them. Germline V gives CDR1 WSHSY, CDR2 SAAADI. The CDR3 region is CASKSGVGGNSPLHF. CDR3 sequence (DNA): TGCGCCAGCAAAAGTGGGGTGGGAGGGAATTCACCCCTCCACTTT.

This chain uses TRBV6-5 with TRBJ1-4; 7 nucleotides agree with TRBD1. V trimming: 6 bases; J trimming: 3 bases; junction bases outside the gene matches: 4. Germline CDR1 MNHEY, CDR2 SVGAGI. The length of the CDR3 is 14 residues. The CDR3 nucleotides are TGTGCCAGCAGCCCCAGGGGGGCTAATGAAAAACTGTTTTTT. Amino acids: CASSPRGANEKLFF.

The gene calls are TRBV7-8 and TRBJ2-7; 9 nucleotides line up with TRBD2. V shed 10 bases, J shed 3 bases, and the junction held 16 bases outside the gene matches. The length of the CDR3 is 16 residues. Germline-derived CDR1 and CDR2 are SGHVS and FQNEAQ. CDR3 bases: TGTGCCACCAAAGCGGGAGGTGTGTCGGAGGTCTACGAGCAGTACTTC. Residues: CATKAGGVSEVYEQYF.

The gene calls are TRBV28 and TRBJ1-5, with a weak D call TRBD1 (6 bases). Germline values: CDR1 MDHEN, CDR2 SYDVKM. V was clipped by 3 bases and J by 6 bases, with 18 bases between them. The CDR3 runs 16 residues. Here the CDR3 DNA reads TGTGCCAGCAGTTTGGGCTTAGCAGGGGAGGGTCAGCCCCAGCATTTT. Protein sequence: CASSLGLAGEGQPQHF.

V gene TRBV5-1 combines with J gene TRBJ2-5; 9 nucleotides align to TRBD2. This CDR3 is 14 amino acids long. Germline V CDR1 and CDR2: SGHRS, YFSETQ. V was clipped by 0 bases and J by 5 bases; unmatched bases: 2. The CDR3 DNA sequence: TGCGCCAGCAGCTTGGGGACTAGCGTGGAGACCCAGTACTTC. This encodes CASSLGTSVETQYF.

This clone showed up just a few times. The chain links TRBV4-3 to TRBJ2-5, with 7 positions matching TRBD2. CDR1 LGHNA and CDR2 YSLEER come from the germline V gene. The CDR3 has 15 amino acids. Trimming removed 0 bases from V and 4 bases from J; junction bases left unmatched: 5. The CDR3 DNA reads as TGCGCCAGCAGCCAAGATTGGGGGGGGGTAGAGACCCAGTACTTC. This encodes CASSQDWGGVETQYF.

This sequence joins TRBV7-2 and TRBJ2-7; 9 positions agree with TRBD1. The V gene end was trimmed by 5 bases and the J gene end by 2 bases; junction bases not matched to a gene: 4. The germline CDR1 and CDR2 sequences are SGHTA and FQGNSA. This CDR3 is built from 14 residues. CDR3 DNA sequence: TGTGCCAGCAGCCCTCGACAGGGGGCCTACGAGCAGTACTTC. Its protein is CASSPRQGAYEQYF. The variable domain in full, completed from reference TRBV7-2 and TRBJ2-7, reads GAGVSQSPSNKVTEKGKDVELRCDPISGHTALYWYRQSLGQGLEFLIYFQGNSAPDKSGLPSDRFSAERTGGSVSTLTIQRTQQEDSAVYLCASSPRQGAYEQYFGPGTRLTVT.

The V gene is TRBV11-3, the J gene TRBJ2-3, with TRBD1 identical over 7 bases. Trimming removed 4 bases from V and 4 bases from J; junction bases left unmatched: 5. The CDR3 runs 14 residues. Looked up from germline, CDR1 is SGHNT and CDR2 is YENEEA. For the CDR3, the DNA is TGTGCCAGCAGCTCAGGGGGTGTTGCAGATACGCAGTATTTT. This gives the protein CASSSGGVADTQYF.

This chain links TRBV10-2 with TRBJ1-1; D not certain. This CDR3 comprises 12 residues. V was trimmed by 3 bases and J by 7 bases, leaving 9 bases between them. Germline V gene lookup returns CDR1 WSHSY and CDR2 SAAADI. In nucleotides, the CDR3 is TGCGCCAGCAGTGATTGGGCAGGTGAAGCTTTCTTT. Protein product: CASSDWAGEAFF.

This chain links TRBV30 with TRBJ1-5; the match to TRBD1 covers 7 bases. The trim removed 4 bases at V and 11 bases at J, leaving 14 bases unmatched. Germline V CDR1 and CDR2: GTSNPN, SVGIG (reference sequence). The CDR3 length is 14 residues. The DNA for the CDR3 is TGTGCCTGGAAAGTAAGGGGACAGCCGGCCACCCAGCATTTT. Amino acids: CAWKVRGQPATQHF.

The chain recombines TRBV5-1 with TRBJ2-5, with D possibly TRBD1 on 6 matching bases. Trimming pared 2 bases from V and 0 bases from J, leaving 8 bases between. The germline gives CDR1 SGHRS, CDR2 YFSETQ. There are 14 residues in the CDR3. The CDR3 coding sequence is TGCGCCAGCAGCTTTGACAGGCACCAAGAGACCCAGTACTTC. This sequence encodes CASSFDRHQETQYF.

This sequence joins TRBV29-1 and TRBJ2-2; 9 nucleotides match TRBD1. The CDR3 totals 15 residues. Germline loops: CDR1 SQVTM, CDR2 ANQGSEA. The V gene end was trimmed by 4 bases and the J gene end by 1 base; junction bases not matched to a gene: 4. The CDR3 nucleotides are TGCAGCGTTGGGACAGGGGCGCTGAACACCGGGGAGCTGTTTTTT. Translation gives CSVGTGALNTGELFF.

The chain has TRBV10-3 and TRBJ1-5; 7 bases align to TRBD1. Unmatched junction bases numbered 3, after V lost 4 bases and J lost 3 bases. CDR1 and CDR2 from the germline V gene are ENHRY and SYGVKD. The CDR3 consists of 14 residues. This CDR3 is CAISGTGTNQPQHF. CDR3 DNA sequence: TGTGCCATCAGTGGGACAGGTACCAATCAGCCCCAGCATTTT.

This sequence joins TRBV5-5 and TRBJ1-2, with unresolved D. Germline V gives CDR1 SGHKS, CDR2 YYEKEE (reference sequence). Trimming stripped 2 bases from V and 4 bases from J, with 12 bases between. This CDR3 region has 14 residues. CDR3 DNA sequence: TGTGCCAGCAGCTTAGGGTGGGAGGCCTATGGCTACACCTTC. Translating it yields CASSLGWEAYGYTF.

The chain has TRBV7-2 and TRBJ2-1; D possibly corresponds to TRBD2 (5 bases). V lost 3 bases and J 6 bases, leaving 6 bases between the germline ends. From germline, CDR1 is SGHTA and CDR2 FQGNSA. This CDR3 is 12 amino acids long. Written as DNA, the CDR3 is TGTGCCAGCAGCTTCAGCGGCAATGAGCAGTTCTTC. Translated: CASSFSGNEQFF.

The chain has TRBV12-2 and TRBJ1-1; the table's D call of TRBD1 was not tested on the DNA. TRBV12-2 is listed as a pseudogene. This CDR3 has 16 amino acids. CDR3 nucleotide sequence: TGTGCAAGTCGCTTAAGGGGACAGGGAAGAAACACTGAAGCTTTCTTT. This translates into CASRLRGQGRNTEAFF.

The chain links TRBV7-9 to TRBJ2-2; TRBD2 aligns across 10 bases. Germline V gives CDR1 SEHNR, CDR2 FQNEAQ (reference sequence). Unmatched junction bases numbered 8, after V lost 5 bases and J lost 5 bases. This CDR3 spans 16 amino acids. CDR3 sequence: CASSPPAGGPTGELFF. The CDR3 DNA is TGTGCCAGCAGCCCGCCAGCGGGAGGGCCTACCGGGGAGCTGTTTTTT.

The chain couples TRBV6-6 to TRBJ1-3, with 7 nucleotides matching TRBD1. This CDR3 contains 13 residues. Unmatched junction bases numbered 4, after V lost 7 bases and J lost 4 bases. Germline V CDR1 and CDR2: MNHNY, SVGAGI (reference sequence). CDR3 in amino acids: CASIQGGGNTIYF. CDR3 in DNA: TGTGCCAGCATCCAGGGGGGCGGAAACACCATATATTTT.

This clone was seen ten or more times. DNA of the CDR3: TGTGCCAGCAGTGATTCAGGGAAGCGCGAGCAGTACTTC. Protein sequence: CASSDSGKREQYF. This chain joins TRBV2 and TRBJ2-7, with D tentatively TRBD1 (5 bases). CDR3 length equals 13 residues. V lost 3 bases to trimming and J lost 6 bases, with 12 bases between them. In germline, CDR1 is SNHLY, CDR2 FYNNEI. The whole variable domain, filled in from reference TRBV2 and TRBJ2-7, reads EPEVTQTPSHQVTQMGQEVILRCVPISNHLYFYWYRQILGQKVEFLVSFYNNEISEKSEIFDDQFSVERPDGSNFTLKIRSTKLEDSAMYFCASSDSGKREQYFGPGTRLTVT.

This clone was observed a few times. The chain links TRBV28 to TRBJ1-2, with D tentatively TRBD1 (6 bases). V lost 1 base, J lost 5 bases, and 11 bases lay in between. Germline V gene sequence: CDR1 MDHEN, CDR2 SYDVKM. The CDR3 extends over 14 amino acids. As DNA, the CDR3 is TGTGCCAGCAGTTTATCCCCGACAGGTTATGGCTACACCTTC. Translation: CASSLSPTGYGYTF.

V is TRBV6-5 and J is TRBJ2-1; the match to TRBD2 covers 8 bases. Looked up from germline, CDR1 is MNHEY and CDR2 is SVGAGI. The CDR3 is 16 amino acids. Unmatched junction bases numbered 4, after V lost 0 bases and J lost 3 bases. The CDR3 reads CASSYSASGLYNEQFF. CDR3 DNA: TGTGCCAGCAGTTACTCGGCTAGCGGGCTCTACAATGAGCAGTTCTTC.

Worth noting for this clone: The same CDR3 arises from other DNA sequences in this sample as well. The genes are TRBV5-4 and TRBJ1-1, with D possibly being TRBD1 (5 bases). Germline V gene lookup returns CDR1 SGHNT and CDR2 YYREEE (reference sequence). The V and J ends lost 4 bases and 1 base respectively, with 8 bases between them. CDR3 length: 13 residues. For the CDR3, the DNA is TGTGCCAGCAGCCCCGGGGGGAACACTGAAGCTTTCTTT. As protein: CASSPGGNTEAFF.

This clone is a singleton in its sample. This chain joins TRBV7-7 and TRBJ2-5, with D perhaps matching TRBD1 (5 bases). Per germline, CDR1 SSHAT and CDR2 FNYEAQ (reference sequence). There are 16 residues in the CDR3. V dropped 1 base and J dropped 6 bases, with 18 bases sitting between them. As DNA, the CDR3 is TGTGCCAGCAGCTTAGTAGGGGCCGCTGGGGTTCAGACCCAGTACTTC. It encodes CASSLVGAAGVQTQYF.

This sequence joins TRBV18 and TRBJ2-7; 10 bases fit TRBD2. CDR1 and CDR2 (germline): KGHSH, LQKENI. V lost 6 bases to trimming and J lost 0 bases; unmatched junction nucleotides: 14. This CDR3 spans 18 amino acids. The chain's CDR3 is CASSPRAVGTSASYEQYF. The CDR3 DNA reads TGTGCCAGCTCTCCCAGGGCCGTAGGGACTAGCGCCTCCTACGAGCAGTACTTC.

J is TRBJ2-1 and V is TRBV7-8; perhaps TRBD1 as D (5 bases). The germline V and J ends were trimmed by 4 bases and 7 bases, with 17 bases remaining between them. CDR3 length: 15 residues. Germline V gene lookup returns CDR1 SGHVS and CDR2 FQNEAQ. The CDR3 DNA sequence: TGTGCCAGCAGCTCCTACCGGGCCCCAGGGAATGAGCAGTTCTTC. It translates to CASSSYRAPGNEQFF.

The chain combines TRBV6-5 with TRBJ2-7; D unresolved. Trimming removed 0 bases at V and 2 bases at J, with 8 bases between. The germline gives CDR1 MNHEY, CDR2 SVGAGI. The CDR3 contains 14 residues. CDR3 sequence reads: CASSYSGSTYEQYF. The CDR3 region has the DNA TGTGCCAGCAGTTACTCGGGCTCCACCTACGAGCAGTACTTC.

The chain employs TRBV15 and TRBJ1-6, with D possibly matching TRBD1 (6 bases). Trimming cost V 5 bases and J 10 bases, with 12 bases left between them. This CDR3 is built from 13 residues. The V gene's germline CDR1 is LNHNV and CDR2 YYDKDF (reference sequence). The CDR3 sequence: CATSADRYSPLHF. The CDR3 DNA reads TGTGCCACCAGCGCAGACAGGTACTCACCCCTCCACTTT.

The rearrangement uses TRBV6-1 and TRBJ2-5, with D maybe TRBD1 (6 bases). This CDR3 is built from 15 residues. The V gene's germline CDR1 is MNHNS and CDR2 SASEGT. V gave up 3 bases and J gave up 1 base, with 12 bases separating them. This CDR3 reads CASSDHRDTQETQYF. CDR3 nucleotide sequence: TGTGCCAGCAGTGATCACCGGGACACCCAAGAGACCCAGTACTTC.

The rearrangement links TRBV5-4 to TRBJ2-7, with D possibly matching TRBD2 (5 bases). Germline CDR1 and CDR2: SGHNT and YYREEE (reference sequence). The CDR3 runs to 15 residues. Between the trimmed V and J ends, which lost 2 bases and 2 bases, there was a span of 14 bases. This chain's CDR3 is CASSLPQRSAYEQYF. The CDR3, as DNA: TGTGCCAGCAGCTTACCCCAGCGGAGTGCCTACGAGCAGTACTTC.

V and J are TRBV6-6 and TRBJ2-5; TRBD2 agrees at 7 bases. This CDR3 is built from 14 residues. In germline, CDR1 is MNHNY, CDR2 SVGAGI (reference sequence). V was pared by 2 bases and J by 4 bases, with 4 bases of the junction left unmatched. The DNA of the CDR3 is TGTGCCAGCAGTTACAGCGGGGTGGGAGAGACCCAGTACTTC. Protein: CASSYSGVGETQYF.

The rearrangement uses TRBV19 and TRBJ2-6; D perhaps matches TRBD2 (6 bases). V lost 6 bases to trimming and J lost 3 bases, with 24 bases between them. Germline V gene sequence: CDR1 LNHDA, CDR2 SQIVND (reference sequence). CDR3 length: 19 amino acids. CDR3 region: CASRPAANSEGGGANVLTF. Written as DNA, the CDR3 is TGTGCCAGTAGGCCGGCGGCGAACAGCGAGGGAGGTGGGGCCAACGTCCTGACTTTC.